One sample yielded the 21 T cell receptor beta chains listed below, sequenced in a study of OX40 agonist ivuxolimab in advanced cancers. The table came from immunoSEQ multiplex PCR; TCRdb's copy has only in-frame clones and leaves some out. Altogether 50,000 to 70,000 clones are present, roughly 85% being singletons, with the ten largest covering approximately 2.9%. The input for sequencing was CD4+ or CD8+ T cells sorted from blood, taken in a trial of the OX40 agonist ivuxolimab. Receptors originate from an adult with an advanced solid tumor such as melanoma, head and neck, liver or kidney cancer.

The chain is built from TRBV7-8 and TRBJ1-1; D is perhaps TRBD1 (5 bases). V shed 1 base and J shed 3 bases, with 21 bases lying between them. The length of the CDR3 is 18 residues. Germline CDR1 reads SGHVS; CDR2 reads FQNEAQ. The CDR3 DNA is TGTGCCAGCAGCTTAGGAGGAGGTGCGGGGGTCCCCGACACTGAAGCTTTCTTT. Its protein is CASSLGGGAGVPDTEAFF.

This rearrangement joins TRBV21-1 to TRBJ1-5. TRBV21-1 is a documented pseudogene. The CDR3 consists of 19 residues. CDR3 bases: TGTGCCAGCAGCAAAGAGTCACGGAGCCAGACGAAATTCAATCAGCCCCAGCATTTT. It translates to CASSKESRSQTKFNQPQHF.

The CDR3 loop reads CASSSSWNGGYTF. The CDR3 nucleotides are TGTGCCAGCAGCTCTAGTTGGAACGGGGGCTACACCTTC. This chain joins TRBV5-5 and TRBJ1-2; no clear D. Germline assignment: CDR1 SGHKS and CDR2 YYEKEE (reference sequence). V was cut by 3 bases and J by 8 bases, with 14 bases left in between. The CDR3 totals 13 residues.

This clone was detected once. The rearrangement links TRBV2 to TRBJ1-2, with D possibly matching TRBD1 (6 bases). V lost 5 bases to trimming and J lost 2 bases, with 15 bases between them. CDR1 is SNHLY, CDR2 FYNNEI, per germline. CDR3 length: 15 amino acids. CDR3 residues: CASSTTRQANYGYTF. CDR3 nucleotides: TGTGCCAGCAGTACAACTAGACAGGCAAACTATGGCTACACCTTC. The variable domain in full, with the rest retrieved from reference TRBV2 and TRBJ1-2, is EPEVTQTPSHQVTQMGQEVILRCVPISNHLYFYWYRQILGQKVEFLVSFYNNEISEKSEIFDDQFSVERPDGSNFTLKIRSTKLEDSAMYFCASSTTRQANYGYTFGSGTRLTVV.

This chain connects TRBV19 to TRBJ1-1; perhaps TRBD1 as D (6 bases). The CDR3 spans 13 residues. CDR1 and CDR2 from the germline V gene are LNHDA and SQIVND (reference sequence). V was clipped by 7 bases and J by 5 bases, with 14 bases between them. In nucleotides, the CDR3 is TGTGCCAGTACCCCTATAGGGGGGACTGAAGCTTTCTTT. Its translation: CASTPIGGTEAFF.

The V call is TRBV10-3, the J call TRBJ2-7; 13 bases fit TRBD2. The CDR3 consists of 14 residues. CDR1 is ENHRY, CDR2 SYGVKD, per germline. With V trimmed by 4 bases and J by 9 bases, 6 bases remained unmatched. The CDR3 DNA sequence: TGTGCCATCAGTGTAGGACTAGCGGGAGCTGGGCAGTACTTC. Its protein product is CAISVGLAGAGQYF.

The J gene is TRBJ1-6, the V gene TRBV7-3, with TRBD1 as a possible D gene (6 bases). Germline V CDR1 and CDR2: SGHTA, FQGTGA. Trimming shortened V by 5 bases and J by 5 bases, and 16 bases separated the two germline ends. The length of the CDR3 is 16 residues. As DNA, the CDR3 is TGTGCCAGCAGCCGGGGGGGGCCGGCAAATAATTCACCCCTCCACTTT. It specifies CASSRGGPANNSPLHF.

The chain has TRBV4-3 and TRBJ2-7; 7 positions agree with TRBD1. The J segment lost 3 bases and the V segment lost 3 bases, leaving 5 bases of the junction unmatched. The CDR3 spans 14 residues. The germline gives CDR1 LGHNA, CDR2 YSLEER. CDR3 DNA: TGCGCCAGCAGCCAGGGGACAGTTAACTACGAGCAGTACTTC. This codes for CASSQGTVNYEQYF.

The V and J genes are TRBV7-8 and TRBJ1-1, with TRBD1 matching over 7 bases. With V trimmed by 3 bases and J by 3 bases, 4 bases remained unmatched. The CDR3 contains 14 residues. The germline CDR1 and CDR2 sequences are SGHVS and FQNEAQ. CDR3 loop: CASSLRDRHTEAFF. As DNA, the CDR3 is TGTGCCAGCAGCTTGCGGGACAGACACACTGAAGCTTTCTTT.

Only one count was recorded for this clone. This rearrangement joins TRBV13 to TRBJ2-5; D remains ambiguous. Germline CDR1 is PRHDT and CDR2 is FYEKMQ (reference sequence). The V end was cut by 2 bases, the J end by 3 bases, with 16 bases between. This CDR3 is built from 16 residues. The CDR3 spells CASSLTGDSREETQYF. The DNA of the CDR3 is TGTGCCAGCAGCTTAACCGGTGATAGTAGGGAAGAGACCCAGTACTTC.

V usage is TRBV5-6 and J usage is TRBJ1-5; D not certain. V was cut by 0 bases and J by 1 base, with 8 bases left in between. Germline V gives CDR1 SGHDT, CDR2 YYEEEE. This CDR3 is built from 15 residues. CDR3 sequence (DNA): TGTGCCAGCAGCTTGGGGCCCCGGAGCAATCAGCCCCAGCATTTT. It codes for CASSLGPRSNQPQHF.

J is TRBJ1-1 and V is TRBV6-5; 11 bases are shared with TRBD1. The J segment lost 4 bases and the V segment lost 6 bases, leaving 4 bases of the junction unmatched. This CDR3 region has 14 residues. Germline CDR1 reads MNHEY; CDR2 reads SVGAGI. The CDR3 nucleotides are TGTGCCAGCAGCCGGGACAGGGGGGTCACTGAAGCTTTCTTT. Its protein product is CASSRDRGVTEAFF.

This sequence joins TRBV27 and TRBJ1-2, with D perhaps matching TRBD1 (6 bases). V was shortened by 3 bases and J by 4 bases, with 12 bases between the two germline ends. This CDR3 has 14 amino acids. Germline CDR1 reads MNHEY; CDR2 reads SMNVEV (reference sequence). CDR3 nucleotide sequence: TGTGCCAGCAGTTTTCGGGGGACACTCTATGGCTACACCTTC. Translating it yields CASSFRGTLYGYTF.

The chain is built from TRBV7-7 and TRBJ2-5; 10 nucleotides align to TRBD1. V shed 4 bases and J 3 bases; nucleotides not matched to a gene: 2. Germline CDR1 is SSHAT and CDR2 is FNYEAQ (reference sequence). This CDR3 is built from 14 residues. CDR3 region: CASSYGQGEETQYF. DNA for the CDR3: TGTGCCAGCAGCTACGGACAGGGGGAAGAGACCCAGTACTTC. Looking up the rest from reference TRBV7-7 and TRBJ2-5 gives the full variable domain: GAGVSQSPRYKVTKRGQDVTLRCDPISSHATLYWYQQALGQGPEFLTYFNYEAQPDKSGLPSDRFSAERPEGSISTLTIQRTEQRDSAMYRCASSYGQGEETQYFGPGTRLLVL.

The chain is built from TRBV28 and TRBJ1-2; D unclear. V lost 3 bases and J lost 1, with 6 bases in between. Germline CDR1 is MDHEN and CDR2 is SYDVKM. The CDR3 is 13 residues long. The CDR3 DNA follows: TGTGCCAGCAGTTTGAGGCGTAACTATGGCTACACCTTC. Protein product: CASSLRRNYGYTF.

The J gene is TRBJ2-3, the V gene TRBV4-2; 9 bases agree with TRBD2. The CDR3 is 19 amino acids. Germline V gene sequence: CDR1 LGHNA, CDR2 YNFKEQ. Losses at the gene ends were 4 bases for V and 0 bases for J; bases not matched to a gene: 14. CDR3 DNA: TGTGCCAGCAGCCCGGGACTAGCCCAACAGACGCATAGCACAGATACGCAGTATTTT. This codes for CASSPGLAQQTHSTDTQYF.

V and J are TRBV27 and TRBJ1-2; D remains unclear. CDR1 MNHEY and CDR2 SMNVEV come from the germline V gene (reference sequence). The CDR3 consists of 15 residues. The germline V and J ends were trimmed by 7 bases and 6 bases, with 21 bases remaining between them. CDR3 in DNA: TGTGCCAGCAAAGGATACACAAGGCCCTCGGATGGCTACACCTTC. This gives the protein CASKGYTRPSDGYTF.

The genes are TRBV28 and TRBJ2-1, with TRBD1 matching 11 bases. This CDR3 is 15 amino acids long. V lost 3 bases, J lost 12 bases, and 10 bases stayed unmatched. Germline V lookup: CDR1 MDHEN, CDR2 SYDVKM. The CDR3, as DNA: TGTGCCAGCAGTTTCCCCCGGACAGGGGGCGTATCGCAGTTCTTC. It translates to CASSFPRTGGVSQFF.

J is TRBJ1-2 and V is TRBV19, with TRBD1 matching 11 bases. J gave up 3 bases and V 10 bases, and 13 bases lay outside the gene matches. This CDR3 is built from 16 residues. Per the germline V gene, CDR1 is LNHDA and CDR2 is SQIVND (reference sequence). CDR3 in DNA: TGTGCCACCTCGCTGGGGACAGGGGGACCCTACTATGGCTACACCTTC. It specifies CATSLGTGGPYYGYTF. The full variable domain, rest sourced from reference TRBV19 and TRBJ1-2, is DGGITQSPKYLFRKEGQNVTLSCEQNLNHDAMYWYRQDPGQGLRLIYYSQIVNDFQKGDIAEGYSVSREKKESFPLTVTSAQKNPTAFYLCATSLGTGGPYYGYTFGSGTRLTVV.

The rearrangement joins TRBV18 to TRBJ1-5, with 10 nucleotides matching TRBD1. V was clipped by 3 bases and J by 2 bases; unmatched bases: 7. CDR1 is KGHSH, CDR2 LQKENI, per germline. This CDR3 contains 17 residues. Here the CDR3 DNA reads TGTGCCAGCTCACCCTCGACAGGGGGCATTGGCAATCAGCCCCAGCATTTT. Encoded protein: CASSPSTGGIGNQPQHF.

The rearrangement uses TRBV9 and TRBJ1-2, with 10 bases fitting TRBD1. There are 15 residues in the CDR3. V dropped 2 bases and J dropped 2; count of bases not matched to a gene: 3. CDR1 SGDLS and CDR2 YYNGEE come from the germline V gene. CDR3 sequence: CASSVGQGENYGYTF. For the CDR3, the DNA is TGTGCCAGCAGCGTTGGACAGGGGGAAAACTATGGCTACACCTTC.